This T cell receptor (beta chain) came from a study of Ad26.COV2.S vaccination and SARS-CoV-2 variants. The overall study: The vaccine Ad26.COV2.S was put into the muscle once, or twice with 56 days between.

The method was immunoSEQ multiplex PCR; TCRdb's version includes in-frame clones alone and lacks a portion of them. The sample lists about 250,000 clones, 87% occurring once. The length of the CDR3 is 13 residues. Trimming removed 2 bases at V and 9 bases at J, with 15 bases between. Germline CDR1 SGHRS, CDR2 YFSETQ. As to treatment: some 20 received Ad26.COV2.S at low or high dose, single or two shots; roughly 5 received placebo; per-sample allocation not given. Sampling happened 63 days after the first vaccine or placebo injection. In Boston, the donor was an adult between 18-55 years of age. Notes on the study in general: Participants in the vaccine arm had higher spike-specific TCR breadth; placebo recipients had lower.

To note about this clone: As yet, its antigen is unknown.

The source was peripheral blood, collected in a trial of Ad26.COV2.S vaccine versus placebo. The TCR sequence derives from a person between 18 and 65 years old who received the Ad26.COV2.S COVID-19 vaccine or a placebo. The chain joins TRBV5-1 to TRBJ2-7; D is undetermined. CDR3 coding DNA: TGCGCCAGCAGCTTCACAGACCGAGGCGTGCAGTACTTC. This translates into CASSFTDRGVQYF.